This T cell receptor (beta chain) was obtained from a study of CD8 T cells in Susac syndrome. CD8+ and CD4+ T cells from blood underwent TCR beta sequencing. When the RNA was reverse transcribed, random hexamers were used with an input of 0.5 to 1 ug. The amplification used immunoSEQ multiplex PCR on TCR beta CDR3; it spanned 54 Vbeta and 13 Jbeta. TCRdb independently ran MiXCR on the immunoSEQ multiplex PCR reads; one entry per CDR3 protein. The sample includes about 130,000 distinct CDR3 sequences, 80% to 95% of them seen just once. The sequencing input was CD8+ T cells from PBMCs. The clonotype originates from a human donor with multiple sclerosis.

CDR3 residues: CASSVEDSGETQYF. The CDR3 region has the DNA TGTGCCAGCAGCGTAGAGGACTCGGGAGAGACCCAGTACTTC. The chain recombines TRBV9 with TRBJ2-5, with a weak D call TRBD2 (5 bases). The CDR3 covers 14 residues. The germline V gene encodes CDR1 SGDLS and CDR2 YYNGEE. V lost 0 bases to trimming and J lost 4 bases, with 10 bases between them.